These T cell receptor beta chains were read from a single sample in a study of T-cell memory formation after mild COVID-19. TCRdb passed the 5' RACE reads through MiXCR, listing each CDR3 protein once. The table has over 14,000 distinct CDR3 sequences, 15% to 20% seen once; the top ten hold 45% to 50%. The material sequenced was PBMCs or a T cell subset sorted from them (not recorded which). The receptors come from an adult woman who had mild COVID-19 (a few samples of this study predate the infection). Cell type and time point are not known. The CDR3 runs from the conserved cysteine through the conserved F or W. A D gene is named only where the DNA matches it firmly. Clone size is stated in some rows and not others, as once, few, many or a class when expanded.

clone_size,j_call,v_call,d_call,cdr3_nt,cdr3_aa
many,TRBJ2-7,TRBV4-3,TRBD2,TGCGCCAGCAGCCAGGGGACTAGCGCCGCCTACGAGCAGTACTTC,CASSQGTSAAYEQYF
NA,TRBJ2-5,TRBV12-3/TRBV12-4,NA,TGTGCCAGCAGTTCCCTTGCGGACTTGGTGTACTTC,CASSSLADLVYF
many,TRBJ2-2,TRBV5-1,NA,TGCGCCAGCAGCTTTTCCCGGGTGGACACCGGGGAGCTGTTTTTT,CASSFSRVDTGELFF
NA,TRBJ2-3,TRBV29-1,NA,TGCAGCGTTGGTATCCTGGCCGTGACGGCAGATACGCAGTATTTT,CSVGILAVTADTQYF
many,TRBJ1-6,TRBV7-2,NA,TGTGCCAGCAGCTTAGATTGGACACGCGCTTATAATTCACCCCTCCACTTT,CASSLDWTRAYNSPLHF
many,TRBJ2-7,TRBV7-9,NA,TGTGCCAGCAGCCCAGGAACGGGGCCCCACGAGCAGTACTTC,CASSPGTGPHEQYF
many,TRBJ1-4,TRBV9,NA,TGTGCCAGCAGCGCGACAGGTACCCCGGGTGAAAAACTGTTTTTT,CASSATGTPGEKLFF
many,TRBJ2-7,TRBV29-1,NA,TGCAGCGTTGTCGGGCGGACCTACGAGCAGTACTTC,CSVVGRTYEQYF
medium-sized,TRBJ2-7,TRBV30,TRBD2,TGTGCCTGCCTAGGGAGGGGCCGAACCTACGAGCAGTACTTC,CACLGRGRTYEQYF
few,TRBJ2-7,TRBV12-3/TRBV12-4,TRBD1,TGTGCCAGCAGCCGGGGACAGGGACTACTATACGAGCAGTACTTC,CASSRGQGLLYEQYF
medium-sized,TRBJ2-7,TRBV29-1,TRBD1,TGCAGCGTTGTGGGATACAGGGGAAACTACGAGCAGTACTTC,CSVVGYRGNYEQYF
many,TRBJ2-3,TRBV12-3/TRBV12-4,NA,TGTGCCAGCATCCAGGCCTTGGGGAATACGCAGTATTTT,CASIQALGNTQYF
NA,TRBJ2-1,TRBV4-1,TRBD2,TGCGCCAGCAGCCAAGCTCGGGGGTGGACTAGCGGGAGGGCCGAGTACAATGAGCAGTTCTTC,CASSQARGWTSGRAEYNEQFF
many,TRBJ1-3,TRBV5-6,NA,TGTGCCAGCAGCTCACCGAGGGGGTCTGGAAACACCATATATTTT,CASSSPRGSGNTIYF
NA,TRBJ2-1,TRBV5-4,NA,TGTGCCAGCAGCTTGCTGTTAGCGGCAACCTCCTACAATGAGCAGTTCTTC,CASSLLLAATSYNEQFF
many,TRBJ2-5,TRBV7-9,TRBD2,TGTGCCAGCAGCTCACTAGCGGGAGGCGAGACCCAGTACTTC,CASSSLAGGETQYF
many,TRBJ2-6,TRBV7-6,NA,TGTGCCAGCAGCTTATTATCGGCAGGGACCTTTGTCCCTGGGGCCAACGTCCTGACTTTC,CASSLLSAGTFVPGANVLTF
NA,TRBJ2-7,TRBV5-4,NA,TGTGCCAGCAGCTTGGGAGGCGTGGGCTTGCTCTCCTACGAGCAGTACTTC,CASSLGGVGLLSYEQYF
many,TRBJ2-3,TRBV7-2,NA,TGTGCCAGCAGCATCGGGACAAGAGTGATGGGCACAGATACGCAGTATTTT,CASSIGTRVMGTDTQYF
many,TRBJ2-1,TRBV28,TRBD2,TGTGCCAGCGGCGGGAGTGGGTACAATGAGCAGTTCTTC,CASGGSGYNEQFF
many,TRBJ2-1,TRBV5-1,TRBD2,TGCGCCAGCAGCTTGGCGTTAGCGGGGGGGTTCGACAATGAGCAGTTCTTC,CASSLALAGGFDNEQFF
NA,TRBJ2-1,TRBV4-3,NA,TGCGCCAGCAGCCAAGGGATGGGACTCCCCGTCGAGCAGTTCTTC,CASSQGMGLPVEQFF
NA,TRBJ2-1,TRBV20-1,NA,TGCAGTGCTAGAGAGGGGGGACTCTACAATGAGCAGTTCTTC,CSAREGGLYNEQFF
NA,TRBJ2-3,TRBV4-2,TRBD2,TGTGCCAGCAGCCAAGCAAGCGGGGGGGCCGCAGATACGCAGTATTTT,CASSQASGGAADTQYF
medium-sized,TRBJ2-1,TRBV7-8,NA,TGTGCCAGCAGCCACCCGACAGCCTACAATGAGCAGTTCTTC,CASSHPTAYNEQFF
many,TRBJ2-7,TRBV5-6,TRBD2,TGTGCCAGCAGCTTGGGAGGGACTAGCCCACCCAACGAGCAGTACTTC,CASSLGGTSPPNEQYF
few,TRBJ1-2,TRBV24-1,NA,TGTGCCACCAGCCCCCGTCAGGGACCTGCCATCTATGGCTACACCTTC,CATSPRQGPAIYGYTF
many,TRBJ1-1,TRBV2,NA,TGTGCCAGCATCATTTGGGGGACTGAAGCTTTCTTT,CASIIWGTEAFF
NA,TRBJ2-1,TRBV12-3/TRBV12-4,NA,TGTGCCAGCAGTCAAGGGTCGGACAACTTCAATGAGCAGTTCTTC,CASSQGSDNFNEQFF
many,TRBJ2-1,TRBV3-1,TRBD1,TGTGCCAGCAGCCGGACAAACCAGGGGGCACCCTACAATGAGCAGTTCTTC,CASSRTNQGAPYNEQFF
many,TRBJ1-1,TRBV7-9,NA,TGTGCCAGCAGTTCCTCAGCCCTGAACACTGAAGCTTTCTTT,CASSSSALNTEAFF
NA,TRBJ1-2,TRBV6-6,NA,TGTGCCAGCAGCCCCTCTATTGTAGAAGGCTACACCTTC,CASSPSIVEGYTF
many,TRBJ2-3,TRBV11-2,NA,TGTGCCAGCAGCTTCCGAGGACGCGTGATCACAGATACGCAGTATTTT,CASSFRGRVITDTQYF
many,TRBJ1-2,TRBV5-4,NA,TGTGCCAGCAGCTTGGCGGGACAACCCCTGTTGCCTAACTATGGCTACACCTTC,CASSLAGQPLLPNYGYTF
many,TRBJ2-1,TRBV3-1,NA,TGTGCCAGCAGCCAAGATTTTATCGGGGTATTTAATGAGCAGTTCTTC,CASSQDFIGVFNEQFF
many,TRBJ2-5,TRBV24-1,NA,TGTGCCACCGCCTGGGGGGGCCAGGGGTCCAAAGAGACCCAGTACTTC,CATAWGGQGSKETQYF